This is a list of T cell receptor beta chains from one sample in a study of shared clonotypes between healthy human individuals. The repertoire was sequenced with immunoSEQ multiplex PCR; TCRdb's copy has only in-frame clones and lacks some. The sample yields a few million clones, approximately 93% seen once. Sequenced material: naive CD4+ T cells from PBMCs. These receptors all stem from a man between 18 and 29 years old in good health. Some clones in this sample may be carry-over from other donors' samples. Each CDR3 is given with its conserved first and last residue. D genes are given only for firm matches. Expanded clones are given a class, and other clones once, few, many or no size at all.

j_gene,v_gene,abundance,d_gene,CDR3nt,CDR3aa
TRBJ1-1,TRBV30,few,.,TGTGCCTGGAGTCCCGATGCCAAGGTTGAAGCTTTCTTT,CAWSPDAKVEAFF
TRBJ1-2,TRBV28,.,TRBD1,TGTGCCAGCAGTTTACGAGGGGGCTGGTTGTCCGGCTACACCTTC,CASSLRGGWLSGYTF
TRBJ1-2,TRBV7-9,.,.,TGTGCCAGCAGCTTACAAGGCAGGAGCTATGGCTACACCTTC,CASSLQGRSYGYTF
TRBJ2-7,TRBV5-4,once,.,TGTGCCAGCAGCTTGGCAGGAGTTGCTAGCGACGAGCAGTACTTC,CASSLAGVASDEQYF
TRBJ1-5,TRBV5-1,few,.,TGCGCCAGCAGCCTGATGGGGGATCAGCCCCAGCATTTT,CASSLMGDQPQHF
TRBJ1-2,TRBV5-5,.,TRBD1,TGTGCCAGCAGCGCGACTCGACAGGGGGCCCTCCCGTCCTATGGCTACACCTTC,CASSATRQGALPSYGYTF
TRBJ2-1,TRBV11-1,.,.,TGTGCCAGCAGCTTCAGTCCCTTGACCTACAATGAGCAGTTCTTC,CASSFSPLTYNEQFF
TRBJ2-1,TRBV29-1,.,.,TGCAGCGTTGAGGAGGGGCTTCCTTACAATGAGCAGTTCTTC,CSVEEGLPYNEQFF
TRBJ1-6,TRBV5-4,.,.,TGTGCCAGCAGCTTTGGCGGACAGCTAAATTCACCCCTCCACTTT,CASSFGGQLNSPLHF
TRBJ1-4,TRBV28,.,.,TGTGCCAGCAGTTTACGGCGATTTCTAGAAAAACTGTTTTTT,CASSLRRFLEKLFF
TRBJ1-1,TRBV20-1,few,TRBD1,TGCAGTGCCTGGACAGGGGCGGAAGCTTTCTTT,CSAWTGAEAFF
TRBJ1-5,TRBV5-1,.,.,TGCGCCAGCAGCTTGACAGGAGAGGGGTGGCAGCCCCAGCATTTT,CASSLTGEGWQPQHF
TRBJ2-6,TRBV5-1,.,.,TGCGCCAGCAGCTTGGCCGACAGTTCCTCTGGGGCCAACGTCCTGACTTTC,CASSLADSSSGANVLTF
TRBJ1-1,TRBV18,.,.,TGTGCCAGCTCACCGCCGGGGGGGGGCACTGAAGCTTTCTTT,CASSPPGGGTEAFF
TRBJ2-3,TRBV7-3,.,TRBD1,TGTGCCAGCAGCTTAATGGGACAGGGAACAGATACGCAGTATTTT,CASSLMGQGTDTQYF
TRBJ2-7,TRBV30,.,.,TGTGCCTGGAGTGGGAACCGCGAGCAGTACTTC,CAWSGNREQYF
TRBJ2-1,TRBV7-2,.,.,TGTGCCAGCAGCTTAGGATGGAGTTTGATTTACAATGAGCAGTTCTTC,CASSLGWSLIYNEQFF
TRBJ2-3,TRBV28,.,.,TGTGCCAGCAGCAGTGCCACAGATACGCAGTATTTT,CASSSATDTQYF
TRBJ2-3,TRBV11-3,.,.,TGTGCCAGCAGTCAAGGGGGTGGTTCCACAGATACGCAGTATTTT,CASSQGGGSTDTQYF
TRBJ2-1,TRBV4-2,.,TRBD2,TGTGCCAGCAGCCAAGAGAGACTAGCGGGAGGAAGGCAGTTCTTC,CASSQERLAGGRQFF
TRBJ2-5,TRBV7-9,.,TRBD1,TGTGCCAGCAGCTTCGGACAGGTCCAAGAGACCCAGTACTTC,CASSFGQVQETQYF
TRBJ1-2,TRBV10-3,.,TRBD1,TGTGCCATCAGTGAGGTGACAGGGTTCCTAGACTATGGCTACACCTTC,CAISEVTGFLDYGYTF
TRBJ2-3,TRBV6-1,.,.,TGTGCCAGCAGTGAAAGGGACACTAGCACAGATACGCAGTATTTT,CASSERDTSTDTQYF
TRBJ1-4,TRBV9,once,.,TGTGCCAGCAGCGTAGATTTCCAGGGTACAAATGAAAAACTGTTTTTT,CASSVDFQGTNEKLFF
TRBJ2-7,TRBV6-5,.,TRBD2,TGTGCCAGCAGTCGACTAGCGGGACGATACGAGCAGTACTTC,CASSRLAGRYEQYF
TRBJ2-1,TRBV28,.,.,TGTGCCAGCAGTTCGGCACAGACTATCTACAATGAGCAGTTCTTC,CASSSAQTIYNEQFF
TRBJ2-7,TRBV7-8,.,TRBD2,TGTGCCAGCAGCGCTCCGGGACTAGCGGGAGTAATCGAGCAGTACTTC,CASSAPGLAGVIEQYF
TRBJ2-7,TRBV7-9,.,.,TGTGCCAGCACAAAGGGGAGGGAGCAGTACTTC,CASTKGREQYF
TRBJ1-2,TRBV2,.,TRBD1,TGTGCCAGCAGGGGGGAGGGGGCCTATGGCTACACCTTC,CASRGEGAYGYTF
TRBJ2-7,TRBV28,few,.,TGTGCCAGCACGCAATCTGGGAGCGGAACCTACGAGCAGTACTTC,CASTQSGSGTYEQYF
TRBJ2-1,TRBV5-1,once,.,TGCGCCAGCAGCTTGGCCGGGCAAAATGAGCAGTTCTTC,CASSLAGQNEQFF
TRBJ1-5,TRBV19,.,.,TGTGCCAGTAGTGTCCTGGGGGGAGGGGGCAATCAGCCCCAGCATTTT,CASSVLGGGGNQPQHF
TRBJ2-1,TRBV29-1,.,.,TGCAGCGTTGACGGAGCGGGTTTCTCCTACAATGAGCAGTTCTTC,CSVDGAGFSYNEQFF
TRBJ2-2,TRBV18,.,TRBD2,TGTGCCAGCTCACCCGCGACTAGCAGTGTCGGGGAGCTGTTTTTT,CASSPATSSVGELFF
TRBJ2-4,TRBV28,.,TRBD2,TGTGCCAGCAGTTTATGGAGCGGGGTAGCCAAAAACATTCAGTACTTC,CASSLWSGVAKNIQYF
TRBJ1-1,TRBV5-1,.,TRBD1,TGCGCCAGCAGCCAGAGACAGGGGAACACTGAAGCTTTCTTT,CASSQRQGNTEAFF
TRBJ2-1,TRBV15,.,.,TGTGCCACCAGCAGAGGGAGGTCCTTCGATGAGGGTGAGCAGTTCTTC,CATSRGRSFDEGEQFF
TRBJ2-2,TRBV2,once,TRBD2,TGTGCCAGCAGGTACCGGGAGGGAAACACCGGGGAGCTGTTTTTT,CASRYREGNTGELFF
TRBJ2-7,TRBV18,.,TRBD1,TGTGCCAGCTCACCACCGCACAGGGGCGGCGAGCAGTACTTC,CASSPPHRGGEQYF
TRBJ2-1,TRBV7-9,.,TRBD1,TGTGCCAGCAGCTTCACAGGGGGCTCCTACAATGAGCAGTTCTTC,CASSFTGGSYNEQFF
TRBJ2-1,TRBV28,.,TRBD2,TGTGCCAGCAGTTTCCGACTAGCGGGATTCAATGAGCAGTTCTTC,CASSFRLAGFNEQFF
TRBJ1-2,TRBV28,.,TRBD1,TGTGCCATTGGAGGGGGCCCCTTAAGTGGCTACACCTTC,CAIGGGPLSGYTF